This record concerns one T cell receptor beta chain sequence. Its antigen target is currently unknown. No qualities accompany the bases; no much larger clone lies one base away. Full-length TCR variable regions were amplified by 5' RACE PCR with constant-region reverse primers, and semi-nested PCR with Nested Universal Primer A was subsequently performed. The ReliaPrep RNA Cell Miniprep System was used to extract total RNA, which was then reverse transcribed into 5'RACE-ready cDNA with the SMARTer RACE 5'/3' Kit. Multiplex adaptors were used to barcode the full-length TCR alpha and beta libraries, which were then sequenced on an Illumina MiSeq. For the original study's pipeline: For each of nine subset-tissue groups, sequencing data from the five patients were pooled, and the groups were compared by unsupervised clustering of TCR gene usage. The Morisita-Horn index was used to calculate repertoire similarity, with shared sequences weighted according to their contribution to each repertoire. TCRdb's own reprocessing of the public reads used fastp at Q25 and MiXCR and kept productive beta chains. Rows are combined by CDR3 protein, so each entry shows the most common genes and DNA. These V and J calls rely on TCRdb rather than the paper's analysis. Present in this sample are tens of thousands of distinct CDR3 sequences, roughly 26% of which were seen just once. The ten most abundant clones make up around 4% of the sample.

This sample was included in a study (dated by TCRdb to 2013 to 2016). For the wider study: The study examined whether tumor-infiltrating Tregs in breast cancer are drawn from blood Tregs or arise in situ by conversion from other CD4+ T cell subsets.

Its CDR3 holds 15 amino acids, cysteine through phenylalanine. Of the read, only the CDR3 DNA is kept; its 45 bases are in frame from base 1. For this chain, trimming is 8 bases at the V end and 2 bases at the J end, and the number of junction bases without a gene match is 8. CDR1 and CDR2 are drawn from the germline V gene (reference sequence): LGHDT, YNNKEL. Points the paper makes about the study in general: In terms of TCR gene usage, tumor memory CD4+ T cells clustered together with blood and lymph node memory CD4+ cells, as well as with lymph node naive CD4+ cells. The larger-cohort validation was restricted to a single TCR beta V-J rearrangement rather than whole repertoires. The greatest overlap of tumor-infiltrating Treg TCR alpha and beta sequences was with tumor naive CD4+ T cells, followed next by blood naive CD4+ T cells.

To purify naive CD4+ T cells, the Miltenyi Naive CD4+ T Cell Isolation kit was used, and CD25 microbeads served to deplete Tregs. Tregs, naive and memory CD4+ T cells from tumor, blood and ipsilateral draining lymph nodes of about 5 breast cancer patients underwent full-length TCR alpha and beta sequencing. Tumor tissue and lymph nodes from ipsilateral axillary dissection were perfused with PBS, minced and digested with collagenase I and hyaluronidase. Ficoll density gradient centrifugation was used to isolate mononuclear cells from either lymph nodes or roughly 50 ml of peripheral blood. A purity exceeding 90% was confirmed by FACS for the sorted cell populations.

This sequence originates from a female donor with breast cancer. The chain couples TRBV3-1 to TRBJ2-7; TRBD2 fits 11 bases in the junction. Sequencing was done on a sample of naive CD4+ T cells sorted from a lymph node. What this sample's cell subset or site label stands for: naive CD4+ T cells, CD4+CD45RA+CD25-. For the CDR3, the sequence is CASCLAGGSPYEQYF. The DNA is TGTGCCAGCTGTTTAGCGGGGGGGTCTCCCTACGAGCAGTACTTC.